This is a list of T cell receptor beta chains from one sample in a study of naive and memory T cell subsets. MiXCR, run by TCRdb on the UMI-ligation and nested PCR reads, gives a single entry per CDR3 protein. This table holds around 160,000 distinct CDR3 sequences, roughly 22% found once. Sequenced: naive CD4+ T cells from blood. These receptors originate from a human donor in good health. Each CDR3 is given with its conserved first and last residue. The D gene is left open where the match is weak. Some rows mark clone size as missing; the rest say once, few, many or name a class of expanded clone.

>-|15|TRBJ2-6|TRBV5-5|many
TGTGCCAGCAGCTTGAGCTACACTGGGGCCAACGTCCTGACTTTC
CASSLSYTGANVLTF
>-|13|TRBJ2-7|TRBV12-3/TRBV12-4|many
TGTGCCAGCAGCTATCGACCAGGGTACGAGCAGTACTTC
CASSYRPGYEQYF
>TRBD1|14|TRBJ2-2|TRBV20-1|few
TGCAGTGCTAGGATGGCAGGGGGCTCCGGGGAGCTGTTTTTT
CSARMAGGSGELFF
>-|16|TRBJ1-4|TRBV4-3|-
TGCGCCAGCAGCCAAGACGGGCAGGGGCTGAATGAAAAACTGTTTTTT
CASSQDGQGLNEKLFF
>-|11|TRBJ2-3|TRBV12-3/TRBV12-4|many
TGTGCCAGCCGACGAGCGGATACGCAGTATTTT
CASRRADTQYF
>-|13|TRBJ2-3|TRBV6-6|few
TGTGCCAGCAGTTACGGTCAGCGGGATACGCAGTATTTT
CASSYGQRDTQYF
>TRBD1|13|TRBJ1-5|TRBV6-6|few
TGTGCCAGCAGTCTCGGCAGGGGGCTGCCCCAGCATTTT
CASSLGRGLPQHF
>-|15|TRBJ2-7|TRBV6-5|few
TGTGCCAGCAGCCTGGGACATGCCGCGTCCTACGAGCAGTACTTC
CASSLGHAASYEQYF
>-|16|TRBJ2-2|TRBV27|few
TGTGCCAGCAGTTTATTACTCAGCAGGGGCACCGGGGAGCTGTTTTTT
CASSLLLSRGTGELFF
>-|14|TRBJ2-7|TRBV12-3/TRBV12-4|-
TGTGCCAGCAGTTTAGCCGAACTAGCCTACGAGCAGTACTTC
CASSLAELAYEQYF
>TRBD1|15|TRBJ2-1|TRBV29-1|many
TGCAGCGTTGAAGGAGGCAGGGGGATATACAATGAGCAGTTCTTC
CSVEGGRGIYNEQFF
>-|12|TRBJ2-7|TRBV9|-
TGTGCCAGCAGCCCCTTTACAGGGGAGCAGTACTTC
CASSPFTGEQYF
>-|13|TRBJ1-2|TRBV28|-
TGTGCCAGCAGTTTTTCAGGGATCGGGGGCTACACCTTC
CASSFSGIGGYTF
>-|14|TRBJ1-4|TRBV29-1|many
TGCAGCGTGCTACAGGGTCCCACTAATGAAAAACTGTTTTTT
CSVLQGPTNEKLFF
>-|13|TRBJ2-1|TRBV12-5|-
TGTGCTAGTGGTTTTTCCGGGGGCAATGAGCAGTTCTTC
CASGFSGGNEQFF
>-|11|TRBJ2-7|TRBV20-1|few
TGCAGTGCTAATGCGGTCCTCGAGCAGTACTTC
CSANAVLEQYF
>TRBD1|16|TRBJ2-7|TRBV3-1|-
TGTGCCAGCAGCCCCGGGACAGGGAGAAGCTCCTACGAGCAGTACTTC
CASSPGTGRSSYEQYF
>-|14|TRBJ2-3|TRBV28|few
TGTGCCAGCAGTCCACACACGGGGGATAGTACGCAGTATTTT
CASSPHTGDSTQYF
>TRBD1|14|TRBJ1-2|TRBV12-3/TRBV12-4|-
TGTGCCAGTAGGGGACAGGGAAATGTAAGGAGCTACACCTTC
CASRGQGNVRSYTF
>-|13|TRBJ1-6|TRBV9|few
TGTGCCAGCAGCGTAAGGGGGGACTCACCCCTCCACTTT
CASSVRGDSPLHF
>-|16|TRBJ1-5|TRBV6-6|-
TGTGCCAGCACTCGTATCAGGTCCGGGATGAATCAGCCCCAGCATTTT
CASTRIRSGMNQPQHF
>-|16|TRBJ2-2|TRBV27|many
TGTGCCAGCAGTTTAGGATGGCTCCCAGGGACCGGGGAGCTGTTTTTT
CASSLGWLPGTGELFF
>TRBD2|16|TRBJ2-2|TRBV7-2|-
TGTGCCAGCAGCTTATCGCTAGCGGGAGTCACCGGGGAGCTGTTTTTT
CASSLSLAGVTGELFF
>-|14|TRBJ2-7|TRBV7-2|-
TGTGCCAGCAGCCCCACGGTCCTCTCCTACGAGCAGTACTTC
CASSPTVLSYEQYF
>-|15|TRBJ2-3|TRBV12-3/TRBV12-4|-
TGTGCCAGCAGTTTAAGGAGCGGTCCCACAGATACGCAGTATTTT
CASSLRSGPTDTQYF
>-|13|TRBJ1-3|TRBV7-9|many
TGTGCCAGCAGCTTAAGCTCTGGAAACACCATATATTTT
CASSLSSGNTIYF
>TRBD1|13|TRBJ1-2|TRBV12-3/TRBV12-4|-
TGTGCCAGCAGTTTAGGGACAGGGACGGGCTACACCTTC
CASSLGTGTGYTF
>TRBD2|14|TRBJ2-1|TRBV30|few
TGTGCCTGGAGTCGGCTAGCGGGAGTAGGAGAGCAGTTCTTC
CAWSRLAGVGEQFF
>-|18|TRBJ2-3|TRBV19|many
TGTGCCAGTAGTACTACAAGTACTAAAGCTCGATACACAGATACGCAGTATTTT
CASSTTSTKARYTDTQYF
>-|14|TRBJ1-6|TRBV9|-
TGTGCCAGCAGCGTAGCTTTGGAGTATTCACCCCTCCACTTT
CASSVALEYSPLHF
>TRBD1|15|TRBJ2-7|TRBV27|-
TGTGCCAGCAGTTCGTGGACAGGGGTGCGTCACGAGCAGTACTTC
CASSSWTGVRHEQYF
>-|13|TRBJ2-1|TRBV7-2|-
TGTGCCAGCAGCTTAGCTCGGCTTGGGGAGCAGTTCTTC
CASSLARLGEQFF
>-|11|TRBJ2-3|TRBV7-9|few
TGTGCCAGCAGTCGTAGCGTTACGCAGTATTTT
CASSRSVTQYF